This T cell receptor (beta chain) was identified in a study of blood T cell repertoires in COVID-19. Across the study: From T cells, B-cell-depleted T cells, or PBMCs came the material, which was cDNA or gDNA.

This clone was counted only a few times. TCRdb keeps only in-frame clones here, not all; method: immunoSEQ multiplex PCR. The table has around 200,000 clones, more than 65% seen once. After removal of 0 bases from V and 12 bases from J, the junction contained 6 bases not matched to a gene. Germline assignment: CDR1 SGDLS and CDR2 YYNGEE. The CDR3 runs 14 residues. Sequencing was performed on peripheral blood. This clonotype was sampled from a middle-aged man with active or convalescent COVID-19. The rearrangement uses TRBV9 and TRBJ2-3; 11 bases agree with TRBD2. CDR3 amino acids: CASSVGASGGSQYF. The CDR3 region has the DNA TGTGCCAGCAGCGTAGGGGCTAGCGGGGGGTCCCAGTATTTT.